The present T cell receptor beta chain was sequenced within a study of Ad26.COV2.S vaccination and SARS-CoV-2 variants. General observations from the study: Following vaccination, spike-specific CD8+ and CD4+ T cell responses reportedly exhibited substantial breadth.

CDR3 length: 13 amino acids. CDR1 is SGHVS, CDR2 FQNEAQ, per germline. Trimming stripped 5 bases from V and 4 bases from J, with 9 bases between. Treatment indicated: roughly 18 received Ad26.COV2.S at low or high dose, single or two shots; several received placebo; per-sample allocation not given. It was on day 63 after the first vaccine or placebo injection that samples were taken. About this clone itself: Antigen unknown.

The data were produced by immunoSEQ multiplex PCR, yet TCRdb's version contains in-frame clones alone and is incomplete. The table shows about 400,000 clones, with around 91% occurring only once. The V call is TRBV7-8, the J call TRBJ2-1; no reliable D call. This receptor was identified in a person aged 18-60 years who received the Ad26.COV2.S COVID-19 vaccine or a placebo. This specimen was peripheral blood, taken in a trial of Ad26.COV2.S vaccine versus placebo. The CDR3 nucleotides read TGTGCCAGCAGCGCCGGGTCTTACAATGAGCAGTTCTTC. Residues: CASSAGSYNEQFF.